Presented here are 28 T cell receptor beta chains from one specimen sequenced in a study of early T cells in non-severe SARS-CoV-2 infection (dated by TCRdb to the early 2020s). The library was built by means of 5' RACE. The data were produced on a NextSeq 500. The raw public reads went through TCRdb reprocessing: fastp at Q25, MiXCR clone calling, in-frame beta chains kept. Each entry is one CDR3 protein sequence, shown with its most common DNA and genes. Counted in this sample were tens of thousands of distinct CDR3 sequences; about 14% of them appeared once. The ten biggest clones cover nearly 4% of the sample. The sequences come from whole blood, collected at baseline. The receptor source for this set is an adult who was a healthcare worker with PCR-confirmed SARS-CoV-2 infection or an uninfected control (not recorded which).

This clonotype was picked up a small number of times. This chain joins TRBV6-2 or TRBV6-3 and TRBJ2-5, with D possibly being TRBD1 (6 bases). CDR1 and CDR2 from the germline V gene are MNHEY and SVGEGT. The germline V and J ends were trimmed by 2 bases and 3 bases, with 13 bases remaining between them. The CDR3 spans 15 residues. The CDR3 sequence is CASSYPGTPKETQYF. Written as DNA, the CDR3 is TGTGCCAGCAGTTACCCCGGGACACCCAAAGAGACCCAGTACTTC.

Points on this clonotype: Given a much more abundant clone one base away, this may be a read error. This sequence joins TRBV13 and TRBJ1-1, with D uncertain. The length of the CDR3 is 13 residues. Germline V gene data show CDR1 as PRHDT and CDR2 as FYEKMQ (reference sequence). Trimming stripped 0 bases from V and 3 bases from J, with 5 bases between. CDR3 nucleotides: TGTGCCAGCAGCTTAGGACAGTACACTGAAGCTTTCTTT. Protein sequence: CASSLGQYTEAFF.

This clonotype was seen many times. CDR3 nucleotides: TGTGCCAGCAGTCCTTGGACCTCGAGCACAGATACGCAGTATTTT. This gives the protein CASSPWTSSTDTQYF. This rearrangement joins TRBV28 to TRBJ2-3, with unresolved D. Germline-derived CDR1 and CDR2 are MDHEN and SYDVKM. The CDR3 totals 15 residues. V lost 5 bases, J lost 0 bases, and 12 bases lay in between.

This clonotype was detected only a few times. V and J are TRBV11-2 and TRBJ2-1; 11 nucleotides line up with TRBD1. The germline CDR1 and CDR2 sequences are SGHAT and FQNNGV. The CDR3 is 16 amino acids. V was clipped by 5 bases and J by 3 bases; unmatched bases: 6. The CDR3 reads CASSRTGGRLYNEQFF. The CDR3 nucleotides read TGTGCCAGCAGCCGGACAGGGGGCCGACTCTACAATGAGCAGTTCTTC.

In its sample, this clonotype was seen a few times. The chain has TRBV4-2 and TRBJ2-1; the D gene is possibly TRBD2 (8 bases). V was trimmed by 3 bases and J by 5 bases, leaving 17 bases between them. Germline CDR1 reads LGHNA; CDR2 reads YNFKEQ. The CDR3 loop spans 16 amino acids. The CDR3 DNA reads TGTGCCAGCAGCCACCGTAGCGGGACAGCAAACAATGAGCAGTTCTTC. This translates into CASSHRSGTANNEQFF.

The chain couples TRBV7-2 to TRBJ1-5; tentatively, D is TRBD1 (6 bases). The germline V gene has CDR1 SGHTA and CDR2 FQGNSA. CDR3 size: 16 residues. Deletions cut 4 bases from V and 5 bases from J, with 18 bases between. CDR3 amino acids: CASSSPDYGGHQPQHF. DNA for the CDR3: TGTGCCAGCAGCTCCCCGGACTATGGGGGGCATCAGCCCCAGCATTTT.

At least ten counts were recorded for this clonotype. The chain couples TRBV6-2 or TRBV6-3 to TRBJ2-2; TRBD1 matches at 10 bases. With V trimmed by 6 bases and J by 4 bases, 14 bases remained unmatched. The germline gives CDR1 MNHEY, CDR2 SVGEGT. The CDR3 loop spans 18 amino acids. The chain's CDR3 is CASSIYPQTGGGTGELFF. The CDR3 nucleotides read TGTGCCAGCAGCATCTACCCTCAGACAGGGGGCGGCACCGGGGAGCTGTTTTTT.

The chain uses TRBV25-1 and TRBJ2-1; 11 bases are shared with TRBD2. The CDR3 consists of 16 residues. Germline-derived CDR1 and CDR2 are MGHDK and SYGVNS. With 3 bases clipped from V and 8 bases from J, the junction kept 9 bases outside the gene matches. As DNA, the CDR3 is TGTGCCAGCAGTGATCCGACTAGCGGGGACGTGGATGAGCAGTTCTTC. Residues: CASSDPTSGDVDEQFF.

In this sample, this clonotype turned up a few times. The CDR3 is CASRLPPGRTNTEAFF. CDR3 coding DNA: TGTGCCAGCCGATTGCCTCCGGGTAGGACGAACACTGAAGCTTTCTTT. This sequence joins TRBV28 and TRBJ1-1; D remains ambiguous. The ends were cut back, 8 bases at V and 1 base at J, with 20 bases in the middle. Germline assignment: CDR1 MDHEN and CDR2 SYDVKM. The CDR3 consists of 16 residues. Looking up the rest from reference TRBV28 and TRBJ1-1 gives the full variable domain: DVKVTQSSRYLVKRTGEKVFLECVQDMDHENMFWYRQDPGLGLRLIYFSYDVKMKEKGDIPEGYSVSREKKERFSLILESASTNQTSMYLCASRLPPGRTNTEAFFGQGTRLTVV.

This clonotype was seen a handful of times. J is TRBJ2-1 and V is TRBV24-1, with 7 bases lining up with TRBD1. The CDR3 covers 16 residues. Germline CDR1 and CDR2: KGHDR and SFDVKD. V was clipped by 0 bases and J by 2 bases; unmatched bases: 3. DNA of the CDR3: TGTGCCACCAGTGATTTGCTGGGACAGCCCTACAATGAGCAGTTCTTC. It yields the protein CATSDLLGQPYNEQFF.

This clonotype was seen at least ten times. The V call is TRBV28, the J call TRBJ2-2; D remains unclear. CDR1 and CDR2 from the germline V gene are MDHEN and SYDVKM. This CDR3 has 14 residues. V dropped 3 bases and J dropped 3 bases, with 8 bases sitting between them. CDR3 residues: CASSLHRDTGELFF. CDR3 DNA sequence: TGTGCCAGCAGTTTGCATCGGGACACCGGGGAGCTGTTTTTT.

This chain connects TRBV7-8 to TRBJ2-1; perhaps TRBD1 as D (6 bases). CDR3 length: 16 amino acids. The V gene's germline CDR1 is SGHVS and CDR2 FQNEAQ. The germline V and J ends were trimmed by 5 bases and 5 bases, with 19 bases remaining between them. The CDR3 DNA follows: TGTGCCAGCAGCGAGTTAGGGGGAGTAATAGACAATGAGCAGTTCTTC. It specifies CASSELGGVIDNEQFF. The full variable domain, with the rest looked up from reference TRBV7-8 and TRBJ2-1, is GAGVSQSPRYKVAKRGQDVALRCDPISGHVSLFWYQQALGQGPEFLTYFQNEAQLDKSGLPSDRFFAERPEGSVSTLKIQRTQQEDSAVYLCASSELGGVIDNEQFFGPGTRLTVL.

This rearrangement joins TRBV7-3 to TRBJ2-3; D not certain. The CDR3 sequence is 14 residues long. V shed 1 base and J shed 4 bases, with 9 bases lying between them. Germline CDR1 is SGHTA and CDR2 is FQGTGA. The CDR3 loop is CASSLSWAPDTQYF. The CDR3 region has the DNA TGTGCCAGCAGCTTAAGTTGGGCCCCAGATACGCAGTATTTT.

This clonotype has a count of ten or more. The chain uses TRBV24-1 and TRBJ1-3; 10 nucleotides agree with TRBD1. Germline V gene sequence: CDR1 KGHDR, CDR2 SFDVKD. The CDR3 runs 17 residues. The junction had 6 bases not matched to a gene; V was cut back by 2 bases and J by 3 bases. CDR3 protein: CATSDSGGQGLGNTIYF. The CDR3 DNA sequence: TGTGCCACCAGTGATTCCGGGGGACAGGGGCTTGGAAACACCATATATTTT.

This clonotype was recorded at least ten times. CDR3: CASSPTGGVYEQYF. CDR3 coding DNA: TGCGCCAGCAGCCCAACAGGGGGGGTCTACGAGCAGTACTTC. The genes are TRBV5-1 and TRBJ2-7; the D gene is possibly TRBD1 (8 bases). The germline CDR1 and CDR2 sequences are SGHRS and YFSETQ. The CDR3 has 14 residues. V was cut by 4 bases and J by 3 bases, with 14 bases left in between.

A single count supports this clonotype. V is TRBV19 and J is TRBJ2-7; TRBD1 matches 8 bases. Germline CDR1 LNHDA, CDR2 SQIVND (reference sequence). The CDR3 has 13 residues. The V gene end was trimmed by 8 bases and the J gene end by 6 bases; junction bases not matched to a gene: 9. CDR3 protein: CASAQGAGSEQYF. The CDR3 DNA reads as TGTGCCAGTGCCCAGGGGGCGGGGTCCGAGCAGTACTTC. The full variable domain, rest sourced from reference TRBV19 and TRBJ2-7, is DGGITQSPKYLFRKEGQNVTLSCEQNLNHDAMYWYRQDPGQGLRLIYYSQIVNDFQKGDIAEGYSVSREKKESFPLTVTSAQKNPTAFYLCASAQGAGSEQYFGPGTRLTVT.

The chain joins TRBV18 to TRBJ1-1, with 7 bases aligning to TRBD1. From germline, CDR1 is KGHSH and CDR2 LQKENI. CDR3 length: 15 residues. Germline trimming cut 3 bases from V and 5 bases from J; bases unmatched to any gene: 9. The CDR3 nucleotides are TGTGCCAGCTCACCGCGACAGGGATCATCAACTGAAGCTTTCTTT. Its protein product is CASSPRQGSSTEAFF.

This clonotype was detected only a few times. The chain employs TRBV29-1 and TRBJ2-1; D is possibly TRBD1 (6 bases). Germline CDR1 is SQVTM and CDR2 is ANQGSEA. This CDR3 has 15 amino acids. Trimming shortened V by 4 bases and J by 0 bases, and 13 bases separated the two germline ends. The CDR3 sequence is CSVATGPSSYNEQFF. CDR3 DNA: TGCAGCGTTGCAACAGGGCCGAGCTCCTACAATGAGCAGTTCTTC.

This clonotype was found a few times. The V and J genes are TRBV19 and TRBJ1-5; D unresolved. Germline V gene lookup returns CDR1 LNHDA and CDR2 SQIVND (reference sequence). V was trimmed by 7 bases and J by 3 bases, leaving 13 bases between them. The CDR3 has 14 residues. The CDR3 region is CASKNQAPNQPQHF. In DNA, the CDR3 is TGTGCCAGTAAGAATCAGGCGCCCAATCAGCCCCAGCATTTT.

The chain links TRBV19 to TRBJ2-5; a possible D gene is TRBD2 (6 bases). The length of the CDR3 is 14 residues. Germline V gene lookup returns CDR1 LNHDA and CDR2 SQIVND (reference sequence). The V end was cut by 5 bases, the J end by 2 bases, with 12 bases between. The CDR3 protein is CASSPPGLQETQYF. CDR3 DNA: TGTGCCAGTAGTCCCCCGGGACTTCAAGAGACCCAGTACTTC.

The genes are TRBV7-6 and TRBJ2-5, with no clear D. The ends were cut back, 6 bases at V and 0 bases at J, with 8 bases in the middle. The CDR3 runs 13 residues. The V gene's germline CDR1 is SGHVS and CDR2 FNYEAQ. CDR3 nucleotide sequence: TGTGCCAGCAGTCCCCTGTACCAAGAGACCCAGTACTTC. Its protein product is CASSPLYQETQYF.

This clonotype was picked up many times. The chain joins TRBV27 to TRBJ1-5; D remains ambiguous. The CDR3 runs to 16 residues. Germline assignment: CDR1 MNHEY and CDR2 SMNVEV (reference sequence). With 2 bases removed from V and 1 base from J, the gap between germline ends came to 12 bases. The CDR3 protein is CASSLRAPGSNQPQHF. The CDR3 DNA reads as TGTGCCAGCAGTTTACGCGCCCCTGGAAGCAATCAGCCCCAGCATTTT.

This clonotype was found a few times. The genes are TRBV9 and TRBJ2-1; 10 bases line up with TRBD2. Germline CDR1 reads SGDLS; CDR2 reads YYNGEE. The CDR3 totals 15 residues. J was trimmed by 6 bases and V by 2 bases; bases with no gene match: 5. The CDR3 region is CASSVSGRAGNEQFF. The CDR3 coding sequence is TGTGCCAGCAGCGTCAGCGGGAGGGCGGGCAATGAGCAGTTCTTC.

This clonotype was recorded many times. The junction does not match germline at one end; this may be a read error. The gene calls are TRBV4-1 and TRBJ2-1; D is possibly TRBD2 (5 bases). This CDR3 contains 16 residues. From germline, CDR1 is MGHRA and CDR2 YSYEKL. CDR3 coding DNA: TGCGCCAGCAGTCAAGCGAACCTAGTTACCACGGGGGAGCAGTTCTTC. Translated: CASSQANLVTTGEQFF.

This clonotype was seen a few times. This chain links TRBV10-3 with TRBJ2-1; possibly TRBD2 for D (5 bases). Trimming removed 4 bases from V and 3 bases from J, with 13 bases in between. Germline V gene data show CDR1 as ENHRY and CDR2 as SYGVKD. CDR3 size: 15 residues. CDR3 sequence reads: CAISGKDSNYNEQFF. The CDR3 bases are TGTGCCATCAGTGGTAAGGACTCCAACTACAATGAGCAGTTCTTC.

The rearrangement joins TRBV29-1 to TRBJ2-3, with TRBD2 matching over 15 bases. Germline CDR1 SQVTM, CDR2 ANQGSEA. The ends lost 6 bases at V and 6 bases at J; junction bases unmatched: 7. CDR3 length: 15 amino acids. CDR3: CSVARTSGRADTQYF. The CDR3 bases are TGCAGCGTCGCCCGGACTAGCGGGAGGGCCGATACGCAGTATTTT.

The rearrangement uses TRBV27 and TRBJ1-1; no clear D. V lost 4 bases, J lost 2 bases, and 8 bases lay in between. Germline V gene data show CDR1 as MNHEY and CDR2 as SMNVEV (reference sequence). The CDR3 runs to 13 residues. Here the CDR3 reads CASSSFTNTEAFF. CDR3 bases: TGTGCCAGCAGTTCTTTTACTAACACTGAAGCTTTCTTT.

This clonotype was counted ten times or more. The V and J genes are TRBV7-8 and TRBJ2-4; D is unresolved. Trimming cost V 1 base and J 0 bases, with 7 bases left between them. The CDR3 is 15 amino acids. The germline CDR1 and CDR2 sequences are SGHVS and FQNEAQ. In DNA form, the CDR3 reads TGTGCCAGCAGCTTAGAGGCAGTAGCCAAAAACATTCAGTACTTC. Translating gives CASSLEAVAKNIQYF. The full variable domain, completed using reference TRBV7-8 and TRBJ2-4, is GAGVSQSPRYKVAKRGQDVALRCDPISGHVSLFWYQQALGQGPEFLTYFQNEAQLDKSGLPSDRFFAERPEGSVSTLKIQRTQQEDSAVYLCASSLEAVAKNIQYFGAGTRLSVL.